The 10 T cell receptor beta chains presented below share a single source sample, sequenced in a study of naive and memory T cell subsets. The beta constant-region primer was an equimolar mix of two oligonucleotides covering TRBC1 and TRBC2. Four rounds of PCR amplified the ligated cDNA using nested alpha and beta constant-region primers plus SP2. One entry per CDR3 protein, called by TCRdb with MiXCR from the UMI-ligation and nested PCR reads. The data contain about 90,000 distinct CDR3 sequences, approximately 10% of them singletons. These receptors are not linked to any known antigen. Study-wide points: Especially in CD8 cells, naive repertoires contained a few larger clonotypes, possibly CD45RA-re-expressing memory cells.

Sequencing was carried out using naive CD4+ T cells from blood. These receptors originate from a human donor in good health.

This clonotype was detected a few times. The chain recombines TRBV6-5 with TRBJ1-1; no clear D. The CDR3 spans 13 residues. Trimming took off 4 bases at V and 5 bases at J, with 11 bases between the two ends. CDR1 is MNHEY, CDR2 SVGAGI, per germline. The CDR3 DNA sequence: TGTGCCAGCAGTTTGACCTTTAGGACTGAAGCTTTCTTT. Its protein product is CASSLTFRTEAFF.

This clonotype was picked up a small number of times. V is TRBV21-1 and J is TRBJ2-7; the table's D call, TRBD1, was not checked against the DNA. TRBV21-1 is deemed a pseudogene. The CDR3 is made up of 15 amino acids. The CDR3 coding sequence is TGTGCCAGCAGCAAATGTCGGGACACGATATACGAGCAGTACTTC. Residues: CASSKCRDTIYEQYF.

This clonotype has just a few counts. The CDR3 region is CSARLVDTGELFF. DNA of the CDR3: TGCAGTGCTAGATTAGTAGACACCGGGGAGCTGTTTTTT. The chain links TRBV20-1 to TRBJ2-2, with D hard to call. Germline assignment: CDR1 DFQATT and CDR2 SNEGSKA (reference sequence). The CDR3 spans 13 residues. The ends were cut back, 2 bases at V and 3 bases at J, with 7 bases in the middle.

This clonotype was observed many times. The J gene is TRBJ2-3, the V gene TRBV20-1; no clear D gene. Germline-derived CDR1 and CDR2 are DFQATT and SNEGSKA (reference sequence). The CDR3 has 12 residues. V dropped 3 bases and J dropped 2 bases, with 6 bases sitting between them. The CDR3: CSASFNTDTQYF. CDR3 nucleotide sequence: TGCAGTGCTAGTTTCAACACAGATACGCAGTATTTT.

The gene calls are TRBV14 and TRBJ1-4, with D possibly matching TRBD1 (6 bases). The germline CDR1 and CDR2 sequences are SGHDN and FVKESK. The CDR3 is made up of 14 amino acids. With 9 bases removed from V and 6 bases from J, the gap between germline ends came to 17 bases. CDR3 coding DNA: TGTGCCAGAGATGTCGACAGGCTCTATGAAAAACTGTTTTTT. Translating gives CARDVDRLYEKLFF.

This clonotype was counted ten times or more. The chain recombines TRBV28 with TRBJ2-1, with 10 bases aligning to TRBD2. Germline V gene data show CDR1 as MDHEN and CDR2 as SYDVKM. The CDR3 is 14 amino acids. J lost 8 bases, V lost 10 bases, and 11 bases had no gene match. This chain's CDR3 is CATDGSGGADEQFF. The CDR3, as DNA: TGTGCCACTGATGGGAGCGGGGGGGCTGATGAGCAGTTCTTC.

The chain couples TRBV29-1 to TRBJ2-1, with unresolved D. Trimming pared 2 bases from V and 5 bases from J, leaving 7 bases between. This CDR3 has 12 amino acids. CDR1 and CDR2 from the germline V gene are SQVTM and ANQGSEA. The chain's CDR3 is CSVEKGHNEQFF. DNA for the CDR3: TGCAGCGTTGAAAAGGGTCACAATGAGCAGTTCTTC.

The V call is TRBV7-8, the J call TRBJ2-7, with 9 bases identical to TRBD1. CDR3 length: 18 residues. The germline CDR1 and CDR2 sequences are SGHVS and FQNEAQ. The J segment lost 1 base and the V segment lost 1 base, leaving 11 bases of the junction unmatched. CDR3 sequence reads: CASSLVGQGQGESYEQYF. The CDR3 DNA sequence: TGTGCCAGCAGCTTAGTGGGACAGGGTCAAGGCGAGTCCTACGAGCAGTACTTC.

This sequence joins TRBV23-1 and TRBJ2-3; possible D gene TRBD2, 5 bases. TRBV23-1 is an open reading frame whose function is uncertain. The CDR3 length is 19 residues. The germline V and J ends were trimmed by 6 bases and 0 bases, with 25 bases remaining between them. CDR3 nucleotide sequence: TGCGCCAGCAGACGACCGCCCAGAAGAGAGCGGCGTAGCACAGATACGCAGTATTTT. Translation: CASRRPPRRERRSTDTQYF.

This clonotype was counted at least ten times. J is TRBJ1-4 and V is TRBV20-1; a weak D match, TRBD1 (6 bases). The ends were cut back, 2 bases at V and 4 bases at J, with 14 bases in the middle. CDR1 DFQATT and CDR2 SNEGSKA come from the germline V gene (reference sequence). This CDR3 is 15 amino acids long. The CDR3 DNA is TGCAGTGCTAGACAGGCGGACAGAGATAATGAAAAACTGTTTTTT. This encodes CSARQADRDNEKLFF.